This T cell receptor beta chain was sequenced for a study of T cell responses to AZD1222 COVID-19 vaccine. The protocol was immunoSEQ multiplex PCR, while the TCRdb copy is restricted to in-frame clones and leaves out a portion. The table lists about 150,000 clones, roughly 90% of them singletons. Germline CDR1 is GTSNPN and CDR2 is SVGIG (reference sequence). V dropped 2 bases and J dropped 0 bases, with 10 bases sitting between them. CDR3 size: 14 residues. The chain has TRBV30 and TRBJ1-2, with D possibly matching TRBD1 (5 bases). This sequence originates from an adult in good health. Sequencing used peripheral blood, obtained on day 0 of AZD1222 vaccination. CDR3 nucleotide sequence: TGTGCCTGGAGTCGGGACTTAGCTAACTATGGCTACACCTTC. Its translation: CAWSRDLANYGYTF.